The T cell receptor (beta chain) under discussion was sequenced for a study of tumor-infiltrating lymphocytes in primary liver carcinoma (dated by TCRdb to about 2017). Turning to the overall study: Between late 2015 and March 2016, a few patients in China with histopathologically diagnosed primary liver carcinoma had surgical resection. Samples yielded roughly 3.65 to 7.13 million productive TCRbeta reads; read depth did not differ significantly between tissue types. Of the five patients, three men and two women aged 30 to 69 years, four had hepatocellular carcinoma and one had combined HCC and intrahepatic cholangiocarcinoma. Tumors of the five patients were stage T1-T3 N0M0 with maximum diameters of 4.2 to 10 cm. A total of some 35 specimens from 5 patients underwent TCRbeta repertoire sequencing, comprising 25 tumor regions, 5 adjacent noncancerous liver tissues and 5 peripheral blood samples. High reproducibility was observed for the technical replicate repertoires, with mean shared-clone rates about 0.89 and correlation coefficients above 0.98. The study combined TCRbeta repertoire sequencing, expression microarrays and whole-exome sequencing across five regions of each liver tumor, with adjacent normal tissue and blood.

A constant-region primer and ProtoScript II reverse transcriptase were used to reverse-transcribe TCRbeta-specific cDNA from approximately 550 ng total RNA. TCRbeta libraries were built with three nested multiplex PCR rounds, a slightly modified ARM-PCR procedure. Each of the first two PCR rounds ran for approximately 10 cycles and used multiplex TRBV1-TRBV30 forward primers together with a Cbeta reverse primer. Sample barcodes and Illumina adapters were attached in a final 25-cycle PCR using Deep VentR polymerase. Before sequencing, amplicons of 200-500 bp were gel-purified using a QIAquick gel extraction kit. An Illumina HiSeq 2500 was used to sequence the TCRbeta amplicons, generating 250-bp paired-end reads. The original methods were these. Quality trimming of reads was performed with Trimmomatic v0.33, and paired reads were merged with FLASH v1.2.11 so that full CDR3 sequences could be recovered. V, D and J germline segments were assigned to the rearranged TCRbeta sequences using MiGEC v1.2.1b. VDJtools v1.0.0 computed clonotype statistics and Shannon-Wiener diversity indices. To reduce sampling bias, subsequent analyses other than the diversity analysis used only the 250 most abundant clonotypes in each sample. The public reads were reprocessed in TCRdb via fastp at Q25 and MiXCR, keeping in-frame beta chains. Each CDR3 protein gets just one entry, which takes the most common genes and DNA from the rows behind it. TCRdb, rather than the study authors, made the V and J calls. Within this sample are 250,000 to 400,000 distinct CDR3 sequences, with approximately 65% of them counted one time only. Around 9.5% of the sample is in the top ten clones.

This clonotype was recorded a few times. There is no known antigen for this receptor. Nothing much larger sits one base from this clone, and base qualities are not available. Blood RNA was extracted from unsorted whole blood with TRIzol reagent; germline DNA came from the DNeasy Blood & Tissue kit. At the time of sampling, the patients had chronic HBV infection and had not received any treatment. Before surgery, roughly 4 milliliters of peripheral blood were drawn into K2EDTA tubes. Taken from cysteine to phenylalanine, the CDR3 has 15 residues. The sequence is cut down to CDR3 DNA, 45 bases in frame from base 1. At the junction V is shortened by 1 base and J by 9 bases; bases outside the gene matches: 9. CDR1 SGHDN and CDR2 FVKESK were looked up in the germline V gene. The investigation overall reported the following: Repertoire overlap was found to be higher between tumor regions (mean approximately 36%) than between tumor-adjacent (roughly 17%) or tumor-blood (around 15%) pairs, consistent with antigen-driven expansion. Only a few patients were included in the study, and the authors note that the findings should be validated in a larger study. Comparison of CD4+ and CD8+ T cell repertoires was precluded by the use of bulk unsorted samples. A significantly larger repertoire fraction was made up by the top 250 clones in tumors than in blood (p = 0.039). Only the TCR beta chain was sequenced, so true repertoire diversity is likely underestimated because unpaired alpha chains were not captured.

Input material: peripheral blood. This clonotype was sampled from a man in his forties or fifties with primary liver carcinoma and hepatitis B virus infection. The chain employs TRBV14 and TRBJ2-1, and 7 junction bases match TRBD2. The CDR3 here reads CASSQGPGRDREQFF. The nucleotides are TGTGCCAGCAGCCAAGGGCCAGGGAGGGACCGTGAGCAGTTCTTC.